This is a list of T cell receptor beta chains from one sample in a study of multiple sclerosis patients with progressive multifocal leukoencephalopathy. Measured with immunoSEQ multiplex PCR; TCRdb has only the in-frame clones, and not every one. The sample shows 25,000 to 35,000 clones, roughly 90% of them seen only once. This material consisted of PBMCs, taken from a patient treated with natalizumab. All receptors come from a human donor with multiple sclerosis. The CDR3 runs from the conserved cysteine through the conserved F or W. Fields, in order: clone size, J gene, V gene, D gene, CDR3 protein, CDR3 DNA. A D gene is named only where the DNA matches it firmly. A row's size may be missing; if present it is once, few, many or a size class.

abundance: -; j_gene: TRBJ1-1; v_gene: TRBV19; d_gene: TRBD1; CDR3aa: CASSRWRQGGTEAFF; CDR3nt: TGTGCCAGTAGCCGGTGGAGGCAGGGGGGCACTGAAGCTTTCTTT
abundance: -; j_gene: TRBJ2-3; v_gene: TRBV4-3; d_gene: -; CDR3aa: CASSQVVAAVTDTQYF; CDR3nt: TGCGCCAGCAGCCAAGTGGTAGCGGCAGTCACAGATACGCAGTATTTT
abundance: -; j_gene: TRBJ1-4; v_gene: TRBV7-2; d_gene: -; CDR3aa: CASSPQGGGGEKLFF; CDR3nt: TGTGCCAGCAGCCCCCAGGGTGGGGGAGGTGAAAAACTGTTTTTT
abundance: -; j_gene: TRBJ1-5; v_gene: TRBV28; d_gene: TRBD1; CDR3aa: CASSLEPGGNNQPQHF; CDR3nt: TGTGCCAGCAGTTTGGAGCCAGGGGGCAACAATCAGCCCCAGCATTTT
abundance: -; j_gene: TRBJ2-1; v_gene: TRBV7-9; d_gene: -; CDR3aa: CASSLLLGNIRGSYNEQFF; CDR3nt: TGTGCCAGCAGCTTATTGCTCGGCAATATCCGGGGAAGCTACAATGAGCAGTTCTTC
abundance: -; j_gene: TRBJ1-1; v_gene: TRBV9; d_gene: TRBD1; CDR3aa: CASSPGTELSNTEAFF; CDR3nt: TGTGCCAGCAGCCCGGGGACAGAGCTTTCGAACACTGAAGCTTTCTTT
abundance: -; j_gene: TRBJ1-1; v_gene: TRBV9; d_gene: -; CDR3aa: CASSVAVNTEAFF; CDR3nt: TGTGCCAGCAGCGTAGCAGTGAACACTGAAGCTTTCTTT
abundance: -; j_gene: TRBJ1-1; v_gene: TRBV9; d_gene: -; CDR3aa: CASSVEGNTEAFF; CDR3nt: TGTGCCAGCAGCGTAGAGGGGAACACTGAAGCTTTCTTT
abundance: -; j_gene: TRBJ1-1; v_gene: TRBV6-4; d_gene: -; CDR3aa: CASSKNWGNTEAFF; CDR3nt: TGTGCCAGCAGTAAAAACTGGGGGAACACTGAAGCTTTCTTT
abundance: -; j_gene: TRBJ1-1; v_gene: TRBV5-1; d_gene: -; CDR3aa: CASSYRDGGHTEAFF; CDR3nt: TGCGCCAGCAGCTACCGGGACGGGGGGCACACTGAAGCTTTCTTT
abundance: once; j_gene: TRBJ2-4; v_gene: TRBV28; d_gene: -; CDR3aa: CASSLGAGIQYF; CDR3nt: TGTGCCAGCAGTTTGGGGGCGGGCATTCAGTACTTC
abundance: -; j_gene: TRBJ1-2; v_gene: TRBV13; d_gene: -; CDR3aa: CASSSQDRYGYTF; CDR3nt: TGTGCCAGCAGCTCACAGGACAGATATGGCTACACCTTC
abundance: -; j_gene: TRBJ1-1; v_gene: TRBV10-3; d_gene: -; CDR3aa: CAISEPHSKTEAFF; CDR3nt: TGTGCCATCAGTGAGCCACACAGTAAAACTGAAGCTTTCTTT
abundance: -; j_gene: TRBJ2-5; v_gene: TRBV7-6; d_gene: -; CDR3aa: CASSPGSIAVGETQYF; CDR3nt: TGTGCCAGCAGCCCTGGTTCCATCGCGGTGGGAGAGACCCAGTACTTC
abundance: few; j_gene: TRBJ2-7; v_gene: TRBV4-3; d_gene: -; CDR3aa: CASSQDWPGAYEQYF; CDR3nt: TGCGCCAGCAGCCAAGATTGGCCGGGGGCCTACGAGCAGTACTTC
abundance: -; j_gene: TRBJ2-1; v_gene: TRBV29-1; d_gene: TRBD2; CDR3aa: CSLMPGLHSYNEQFF; CDR3nt: TGCAGCCTAATGCCGGGACTACACTCCTACAATGAGCAGTTCTTC
abundance: once; j_gene: TRBJ1-1; v_gene: TRBV27; d_gene: TRBD1; CDR3aa: CASSLVVGGAEAFF; CDR3nt: TGTGCCAGCAGTTTAGTTGTAGGGGGCGCTGAAGCTTTCTTT
abundance: -; j_gene: TRBJ1-1; v_gene: TRBV27; d_gene: -; CDR3aa: CASSFTPPVTEAFF; CDR3nt: TGTGCCAGCAGTTTCACCCCTCCAGTCACTGAAGCTTTCTTT
abundance: -; j_gene: TRBJ1-5; v_gene: TRBV28; d_gene: -; CDR3aa: CASSLAQGTQPQHF; CDR3nt: TGTGCCAGCAGTTTGGCCCAGGGGACTCAGCCCCAGCATTTT
abundance: -; j_gene: TRBJ2-1; v_gene: TRBV20-1; d_gene: -; CDR3aa: CSASYNEQFF; CDR3nt: TGCAGTGCTAGCTACAATGAGCAGTTCTTC
abundance: -; j_gene: TRBJ1-5; v_gene: TRBV19; d_gene: -; CDR3aa: CASTPREVGLSTQHF; CDR3nt: TGTGCCAGTACCCCGCGGGAGGTGGGTCTTTCGACCCAGCATTTT
abundance: -; j_gene: TRBJ2-3; v_gene: TRBV5-7; d_gene: TRBD2; CDR3aa: CASSSTMREGRVTDTQYF; CDR3nt: TGTGCCAGCAGCTCTACAATGCGGGAGGGCCGGGTCACAGATACGCAGTATTTT
abundance: -; j_gene: TRBJ1-4; v_gene: TRBV10-3; d_gene: TRBD1; CDR3aa: CAISEAGPGQGYEKLFF; CDR3nt: TGTGCCATCAGTGAGGCAGGCCCGGGACAGGGGTACGAAAAACTGTTTTTT
abundance: -; j_gene: TRBJ1-3; v_gene: TRBV5-5; d_gene: -; CDR3aa: CASSLMLTVGNTIYF; CDR3nt: TGTGCCAGCAGCTTAATGCTTACCGTTGGAAACACCATATATTTT
abundance: -; j_gene: TRBJ2-1; v_gene: TRBV5-1; d_gene: TRBD2; CDR3aa: CASSLGLAGTNEQFF; CDR3nt: TGCGCCAGCAGCTTGGGACTAGCGGGAACCAATGAGCAGTTCTTC
abundance: -; j_gene: TRBJ2-1; v_gene: TRBV10-1; d_gene: TRBD2; CDR3aa: CASSESTSGYNEQFF; CDR3nt: TGCGCCAGCAGTGAGTCGACTAGCGGCTACAATGAGCAGTTCTTC
abundance: -; j_gene: TRBJ1-1; v_gene: TRBV5-1; d_gene: -; CDR3aa: CASIRGGPNTEAFF; CDR3nt: TGCGCCAGCATCCGTGGGGGCCCGAACACTGAAGCTTTCTTT
abundance: -; j_gene: TRBJ1-1; v_gene: TRBV5-1; d_gene: -; CDR3aa: CASSSGPRATEAFF; CDR3nt: TGCGCCAGCAGCTCGGGACCCCGGGCCACTGAAGCTTTCTTT
abundance: -; j_gene: TRBJ1-1; v_gene: TRBV5-1; d_gene: -; CDR3aa: CASSLEINLNTEAFF; CDR3nt: TGCGCCAGCAGCTTGGAGATCAATCTGAACACTGAAGCTTTCTTT
abundance: -; j_gene: TRBJ2-7; v_gene: TRBV6-5; d_gene: -; CDR3aa: CASSRIGRDEQYF; CDR3nt: TGTGCCAGCAGTCGAATAGGACGGGACGAGCAGTACTTC
abundance: -; j_gene: TRBJ1-1; v_gene: TRBV6-1; d_gene: -; CDR3aa: CASSERSKSEAFF; CDR3nt: TGTGCCAGCAGTGAAAGATCAAAGTCTGAAGCTTTCTTT
abundance: few; j_gene: TRBJ2-7; v_gene: TRBV15; d_gene: TRBD1; CDR3aa: CATSRGQGAGEQYF; CDR3nt: TGTGCCACCAGCAGGGGACAGGGGGCTGGCGAGCAGTACTTC
abundance: -; j_gene: TRBJ1-5; v_gene: TRBV30; d_gene: -; CDR3aa: CAWRDSINQPQHF; CDR3nt: TGTGCCTGGAGGGACAGCATCAATCAGCCCCAGCATTTT
abundance: -; j_gene: TRBJ1-1; v_gene: TRBV28; d_gene: -; CDR3aa: CASSLRSVEAFF; CDR3nt: TGTGCCAGCAGTTTAAGGTCCGTTGAAGCTTTCTTT
abundance: -; j_gene: TRBJ2-1; v_gene: TRBV13; d_gene: TRBD2; CDR3aa: CASSSLADPYNEQFF; CDR3nt: TGTGCCAGCAGCTCCCTAGCGGACCCCTACAATGAGCAGTTCTTC
abundance: -; j_gene: TRBJ2-3; v_gene: TRBV5-1; d_gene: TRBD1; CDR3aa: CASSFPGGDTQYF; CDR3nt: TGCGCCAGCAGCTTTCCAGGGGGTGATACGCAGTATTTT
abundance: few; j_gene: TRBJ2-7; v_gene: TRBV6-5; d_gene: -; CDR3aa: CASSYAGGKRGEQYF; CDR3nt: TGTGCCAGCAGTTATGCAGGTGGGAAAAGGGGCGAGCAGTACTTC
abundance: -; j_gene: TRBJ1-6; v_gene: TRBV2; d_gene: TRBD1; CDR3aa: CASRKTGGENSPLHF; CDR3nt: TGTGCCAGCAGAAAAACAGGGGGCGAAAATTCACCCCTCCACTTT
abundance: -; j_gene: TRBJ1-2; v_gene: TRBV5-4; d_gene: -; CDR3aa: CASSLRAEYGYTF; CDR3nt: TGTGCCAGCAGCTTGCGGGCGGAATATGGCTACACCTTC
abundance: -; j_gene: TRBJ2-1; v_gene: TRBV11-2; d_gene: -; CDR3aa: CASSRVAGIDEQFF; CDR3nt: TGTGCCAGCAGCCGAGTGGCGGGGATTGATGAGCAGTTCTTC
abundance: once; j_gene: TRBJ1-3; v_gene: TRBV5-6; d_gene: -; CDR3aa: CASNYIGGTGNTIYF; CDR3nt: TGTGCCAGCAATTACATCGGAGGAACTGGAAACACCATATATTTT
abundance: few; j_gene: TRBJ1-1; v_gene: TRBV10-1; d_gene: -; CDR3aa: CASSERGTVNTEAFF; CDR3nt: TGCGCCAGCAGTGAGCGGGGGACCGTGAACACTGAAGCTTTCTTT
abundance: -; j_gene: TRBJ2-7; v_gene: TRBV4-3; d_gene: -; CDR3aa: CASSPSGPAGEQYF; CDR3nt: TGCGCCAGCAGCCCGTCGGGACCTGCAGGCGAGCAGTACTTC
abundance: once; j_gene: TRBJ2-3; v_gene: TRBV6-4; d_gene: TRBD2; CDR3aa: CASSDSTSGGTDTQYF; CDR3nt: TGTGCCAGCAGTGACTCGACTAGCGGGGGCACAGATACGCAGTATTTT
abundance: -; j_gene: TRBJ2-1; v_gene: TRBV5-1; d_gene: TRBD2; CDR3aa: CASSKTPGLAGGIDEQFF; CDR3nt: TGCGCCAGCAGCAAAACACCGGGACTAGCGGGAGGTATAGATGAGCAGTTCTTC